Following are 8 T cell receptor beta chains from one sample sequenced in a study of OX40 agonist ivuxolimab in advanced cancers. Here immunoSEQ multiplex PCR was the method, and the copy in TCRdb shows in-frame clones only, minus some. Here the sample spans tens of thousands of clones, 80% to 95% being singletons. The material was CD4+ or CD8+ T cells sorted from blood, obtained in a trial of the OX40 agonist ivuxolimab. The receptors here all came from an adult with an advanced solid tumor such as melanoma, head and neck, liver or kidney cancer.

This clone was seen once. The rearrangement uses TRBV6-1 and TRBJ2-5; D is ambiguous. This CDR3 is 15 amino acids long. CDR1 is MNHNS and CDR2 is SASEGT in the germline V gene. V lost 8 bases and J 2 bases, leaving 18 bases between the germline ends. As DNA, the CDR3 is TGTGCCAGCCTGCCTCAGTCAACGCGGCAAGAGACCCAGTACTTC. It codes for CASLPQSTRQETQYF.

For the CDR3, the DNA is TGTGCCAGCACAAAGAACACCGGGGAGCTGTTTTTT. Its translation: CASTKNTGELFF. The chain joins TRBV6-6 to TRBJ2-2; D ambiguous. The CDR3 contains 12 residues. Per the germline V gene, CDR1 is MNHNY and CDR2 is SVGAGI (reference sequence). The V and J ends lost 7 bases and 1 base respectively, with 4 bases between them.

The chain couples TRBV1 to TRBJ1-2; the table's D call, TRBD1, was not checked against the DNA. TRBV1 is listed as a pseudogene. This CDR3 contains 15 residues. CDR3 region: CTSSQGDRGRWGYTF. In nucleotides, the CDR3 is TGCACCAGCAGCCAGGGAGACAGGGGGCGCTGGGGCTACACCTTC.

This chain connects TRBV2 to TRBJ2-1, with 11 bases fitting TRBD2. Germline V gives CDR1 SNHLY, CDR2 FYNNEI. With 6 bases clipped from V and 3 bases from J, the junction kept 1 base outside the gene matches. The CDR3 has 14 amino acids. CDR3 sequence (DNA): TGTGCCAGCAGCCTAGCGGGAGGCTACAATGAGCAGTTCTTC. Residues: CASSLAGGYNEQFF.

The chain joins TRBV28 to TRBJ2-7, with TRBD2 matching over 9 bases. CDR1 MDHEN and CDR2 SYDVKM come from the germline V gene. The CDR3 extends over 14 amino acids. The V and J ends lost 4 bases and 1 base, in that order; junction bases with no gene match: 2. CDR3 protein: CASSSLAGSYEQYF. Written as DNA, the CDR3 is TGTGCCAGCAGTTCCCTAGCGGGATCCTACGAGCAGTACTTC.

The chain carries TRBV28 and TRBJ2-7, with 9 nucleotides matching TRBD2. CDR1 and CDR2 from the germline V gene are MDHEN and SYDVKM. The ends lost 5 bases at V and 0 bases at J; junction bases unmatched: 8. The CDR3 contains 16 residues. Written as DNA, the CDR3 is TGTGCCAGCAGTACCCTAGGTAGCGGGGGCTCCTACGAGCAGTACTTC. Translation: CASSTLGSGGSYEQYF.

J is TRBJ2-2 and V is TRBV28; no firm D call. The CDR3 runs to 12 residues. Trimming removed 5 bases from V and 2 bases from J, with 3 bases in between. The V gene's germline CDR1 is MDHEN and CDR2 SYDVKM. CDR3 nucleotide sequence: TGTGCCAGCAGTGGAAACACCGGGGAGCTGTTTTTT. Amino acid sequence: CASSGNTGELFF. The full variable domain, completed using reference TRBV28 and TRBJ2-2, is DVKVTQSSRYLVKRTGEKVFLECVQDMDHENMFWYRQDPGLGLRLIYFSYDVKMKEKGDIPEGYSVSREKKERFSLILESASTNQTSMYLCASSGNTGELFFGEGSRLTVL.

This chain uses TRBV5-1 with TRBJ2-1, with TRBD2 matching over 8 bases. The CDR3 is 15 residues long. Trimming at V came to 0 bases and at J to 8 bases, leaving 7 bases not matched to a gene. Germline CDR1 is SGHRS and CDR2 is YFSETQ. In DNA form, the CDR3 reads TGCGCCAGCAGCTTGGATTTTGCGGGAGGTGATGAGCAGTTCTTC. It codes for CASSLDFAGGDEQFF.